The source of this TCR beta chain is a study of beta chain features in type 1 diabetes. General study findings and limits: When cDNA is sequenced, cells with high TCR expression could be over-represented.

With 5 bases clipped from V and 6 bases from J, the junction kept 9 bases outside the gene matches. Looked up from germline, CDR1 is SEHNR and CDR2 is FQNEAQ (reference sequence). This CDR3 region has 14 residues. With respect to this clone: Its cognate antigen is unknown.

One heparinised blood draw, averaging about 116 mL, came from each donor. Sorting of CD4+ naive, central memory, regulatory and stem cell-like memory cells was performed via CD45RO/CCR7/CD25/CD127/CD95/CD27. Without exception, sorted populations had purity beyond 95%. The whole isolated RNA underwent reverse transcription, so sequencing captured expressed TCRB transcripts. Sequenced by immunoSEQ multiplex PCR; TCRdb stores in-frame clones only, minus some. The data contain roughly 380,000 clones, less than 20% of them singletons. V usage is TRBV7-9 and J usage is TRBJ2-7; 8 bases are a match to TRBD2. The TCR originated in a young woman in good health. The material sequenced was naive CD4+ T cells from blood. Written as DNA, the CDR3 is TGTGCCAGCAGCACGAGCGGGAGCGGGGGCGAGCAGTACTTC. This translates into CASSTSGSGGEQYF.